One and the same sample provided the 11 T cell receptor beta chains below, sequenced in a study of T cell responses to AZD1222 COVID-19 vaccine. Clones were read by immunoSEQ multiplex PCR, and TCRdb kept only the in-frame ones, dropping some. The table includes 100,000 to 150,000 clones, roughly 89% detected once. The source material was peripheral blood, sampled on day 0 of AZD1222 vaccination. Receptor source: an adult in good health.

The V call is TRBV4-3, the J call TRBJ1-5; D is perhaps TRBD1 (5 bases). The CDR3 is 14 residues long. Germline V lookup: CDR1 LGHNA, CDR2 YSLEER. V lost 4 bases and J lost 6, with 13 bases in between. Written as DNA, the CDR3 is TGCGCCAGCAGCCCCACCGGGACTTTTCAGCCCCAGCATTTT. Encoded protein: CASSPTGTFQPQHF.

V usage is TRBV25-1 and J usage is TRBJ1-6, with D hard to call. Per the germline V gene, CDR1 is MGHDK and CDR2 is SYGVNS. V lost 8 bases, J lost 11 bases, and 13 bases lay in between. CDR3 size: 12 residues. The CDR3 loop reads CASGQSGPPLHF. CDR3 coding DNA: TGTGCCAGCGGCCAGTCTGGGCCACCCCTCCACTTT.

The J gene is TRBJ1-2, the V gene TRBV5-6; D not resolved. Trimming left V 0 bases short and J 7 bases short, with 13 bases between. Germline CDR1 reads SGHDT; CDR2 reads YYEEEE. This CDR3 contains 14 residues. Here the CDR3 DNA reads TGTGCCAGCAGCTTGGGTGAGGCAGGAACTGGCTACACCTTC. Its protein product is CASSLGEAGTGYTF.

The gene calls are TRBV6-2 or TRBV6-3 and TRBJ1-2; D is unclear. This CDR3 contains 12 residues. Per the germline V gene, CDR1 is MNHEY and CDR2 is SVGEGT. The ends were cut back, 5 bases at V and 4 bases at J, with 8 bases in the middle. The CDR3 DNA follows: TGTGCCAGCAGTAACAGACTCTATGGCTACACCTTC. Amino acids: CASSNRLYGYTF.

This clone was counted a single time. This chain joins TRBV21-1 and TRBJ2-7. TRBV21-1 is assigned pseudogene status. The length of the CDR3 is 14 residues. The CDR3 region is CASSRRLTHYEQYF. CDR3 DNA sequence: TGTGCCAGCAGCCGACGTCTAACGCACTACGAGCAGTACTTC.

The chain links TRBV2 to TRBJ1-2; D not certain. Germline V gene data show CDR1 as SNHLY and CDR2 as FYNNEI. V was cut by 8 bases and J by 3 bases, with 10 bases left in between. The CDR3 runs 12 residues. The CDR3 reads CASLGNHYGYTF. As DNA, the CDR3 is TGTGCCAGCTTGGGCAACCACTATGGCTACACCTTC.

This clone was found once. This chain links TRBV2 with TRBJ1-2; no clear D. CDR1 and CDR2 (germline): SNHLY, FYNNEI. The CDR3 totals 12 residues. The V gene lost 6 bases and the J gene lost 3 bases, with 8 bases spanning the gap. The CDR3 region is CASSDTYYGYTF. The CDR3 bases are TGTGCCAGCAGCGACACCTACTATGGCTACACCTTC.

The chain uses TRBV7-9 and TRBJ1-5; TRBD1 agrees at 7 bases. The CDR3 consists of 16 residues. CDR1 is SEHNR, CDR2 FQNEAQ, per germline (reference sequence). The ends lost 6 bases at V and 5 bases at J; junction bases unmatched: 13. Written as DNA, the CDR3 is TGTGCCAGCAGTCCATCACCTGACAGGGAAGATCAGCCCCAGCATTTT. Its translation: CASSPSPDREDQPQHF. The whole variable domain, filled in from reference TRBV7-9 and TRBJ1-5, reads DTGVSQNPRHKITKRGQNVTFRCDPISEHNRLYWYRQTLGQGPEFLTYFQNEAQLEKSRLLSDRFSAERPKGSFSTLEIQRTEQGDSAMYLCASSPSPDREDQPQHFGDGTRLSIL.

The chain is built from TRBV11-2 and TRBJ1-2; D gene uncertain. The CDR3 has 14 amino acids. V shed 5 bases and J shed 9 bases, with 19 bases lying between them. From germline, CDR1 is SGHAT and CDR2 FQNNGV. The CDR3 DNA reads TGTGCCAGCAGCCCCCTAGGAGTGGGTCAGAGCTACACCTTC. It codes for CASSPLGVGQSYTF.

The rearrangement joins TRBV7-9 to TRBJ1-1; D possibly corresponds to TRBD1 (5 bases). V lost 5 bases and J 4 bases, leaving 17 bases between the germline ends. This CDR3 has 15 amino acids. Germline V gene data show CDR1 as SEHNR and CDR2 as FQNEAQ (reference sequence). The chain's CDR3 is CASSPIRGGITEAFF. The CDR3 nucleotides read TGTGCCAGCAGCCCAATTAGGGGAGGAATCACTGAAGCTTTCTTT.

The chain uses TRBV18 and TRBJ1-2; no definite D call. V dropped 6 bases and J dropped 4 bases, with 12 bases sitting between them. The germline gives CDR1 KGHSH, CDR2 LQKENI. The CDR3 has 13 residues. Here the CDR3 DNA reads TGTGCCAGCTCCCCAATGGACTTCTATGGCTACACCTTC. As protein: CASSPMDFYGYTF. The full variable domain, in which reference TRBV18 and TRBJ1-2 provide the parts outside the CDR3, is NAGVMQNPRHLVRRRGQEARLRCSPMKGHSHVYWYRQLPEEGLKFMVYLQKENIIDESGMPKERFSAEFPKEGPSILRIQQVVRGDSAAYFCASSPMDFYGYTFGSGTRLTVV.